This T cell receptor (beta chain) stems from a study of CD8+CD57+ T cells in acquired aplastic anemia. Background on the study: Across the sorted CD4+ and CD8+ cells, DNA amounts averaged 3.2 ug. General study findings and limits: Patients and controls were found to share fewer than 35 CD8+ CDR3 sequences. Simpson's diversity of CD8+ cells was not significantly different in patients compared with controls.

The CDR3 spans 15 residues. The ends lost 1 base at V and 6 bases at J; junction bases unmatched: 6. Germline CDR1 is DFQATT and CDR2 is SNEGSKA (reference sequence). Using genomic DNA as the template, TCR beta VDJ and CDR3 profiling was carried out. TCRdb re-derived calls from the reads in MiXCR, one entry per CDR3 protein. The repertoire holds 200,000 or so distinct CDR3 sequences, with 65% as singletons. Points on this clonotype: The antigen remains unidentified.

Individuals selected for sequencing had exhibited CD8+CD57+ cell expansion on flow cytometry. Among the patients, all had severe acquired aplastic anemia. Material for sequencing was sorted CD4+, CD8+, or CD8+CD57+ T cells (not recorded which) from PBMCs. This clonotype was obtained from a human donor with aplastic anemia. The V call is TRBV20-1, the J call TRBJ2-7; 13 positions agree with TRBD2. The CDR3 DNA reads TGCAGTGCTAGAGGACTAGCGGGAGGAGGCGGCGAGCAGTACTTC. Protein sequence: CSARGLAGGGGEQYF.